The source of this T cell receptor beta chain is a study of T cell repertoires in cytomegalovirus infection (dated 2019 in TCRdb). Background on the whole study: Donor HLA type was relevant to the analysis, as public TCR beta signatures indicated carriage of CMV infection together with the matching HLA type.

The full study reports these points: Cumulative frequency of public TCR beta family members discriminated carriers of CMV infection plus the relevant HLA type in this cohort and an independent 352-donor cohort. The ex vivo response was dominated by HLA-C-restricted CMV-specific TCR beta clonotypes, and the single most frequent clonotype in two of eight donors was supplied by these HLA-C-restricted clonotypes.

Deletion took 2 bases off V and 4 bases off J, with a span of 14 bases between the germline ends. From its cysteine to its phenylalanine, the CDR3 spans 15 amino acids. Of all the DNA, just the CDR3 is kept, 45 bases in frame from base 1. Taken from the germline V gene (reference sequence), the CDR1 and CDR2 loops are SEHNR and FQNEAQ. Data came from an Illumina HiSeq 1500. TCRdb applied fastp at Q25 and MiXCR to the public reads, then kept only in-frame beta chains. For every CDR3 protein sequence, its rows merge into one entry that carries the most common genes and DNA. Recorded for this sample are about 190,000 distinct CDR3 sequences; about 30% of them occurred a single time. The ten biggest clones cover 30% to 35% of the sample. In the case of this clonotype: No antigen is known for it. No base qualities exist here, and no much larger clone lies one base off it.

Sequencing used PBMCs. The sequence is built from TRBV7-9 and TRBJ1-2, and perhaps TRBD1 as D gene, on 5 matching bases. The receptor was derived from a human donor in good health (CMV status not recorded). Some clones in this sample may be carry-over from other donors' samples. The DNA sequence reads TGTGCCAGCAGCTTAAACGGGGCGCGATCCTATGGCTACACCTTC. Its amino acids are CASSLNGARSYGYTF.